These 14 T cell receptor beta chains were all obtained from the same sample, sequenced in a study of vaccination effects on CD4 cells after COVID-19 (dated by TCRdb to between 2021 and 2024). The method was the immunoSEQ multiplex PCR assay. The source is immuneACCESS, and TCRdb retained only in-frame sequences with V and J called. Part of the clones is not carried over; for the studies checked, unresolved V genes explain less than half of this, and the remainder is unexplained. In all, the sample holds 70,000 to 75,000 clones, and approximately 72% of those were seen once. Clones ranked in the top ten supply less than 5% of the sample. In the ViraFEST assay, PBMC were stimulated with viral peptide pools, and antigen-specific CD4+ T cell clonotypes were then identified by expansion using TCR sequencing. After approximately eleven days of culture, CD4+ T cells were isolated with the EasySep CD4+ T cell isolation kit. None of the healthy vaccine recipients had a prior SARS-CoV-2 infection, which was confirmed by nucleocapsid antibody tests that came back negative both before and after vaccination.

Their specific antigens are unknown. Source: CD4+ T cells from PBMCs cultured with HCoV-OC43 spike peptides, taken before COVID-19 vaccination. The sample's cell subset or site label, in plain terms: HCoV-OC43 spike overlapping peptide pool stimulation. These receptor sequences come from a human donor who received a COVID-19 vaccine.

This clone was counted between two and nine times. The CDR3 sequence: CASTPTGNINYGYTF. The CDR3 DNA sequence: TGTGCCAGCACCCCAACAGGGAACATTAACTATGGCTACACCTTC. This rearrangement joins TRBV6-5 to TRBJ1-2, with a tentative D call TRBD1 (6 bases). V was trimmed by 7 bases and J by 1 base, leaving 16 bases between them. The CDR3 extends over 15 amino acids. Germline V gene sequence: CDR1 MNHEY, CDR2 SVGAGI.

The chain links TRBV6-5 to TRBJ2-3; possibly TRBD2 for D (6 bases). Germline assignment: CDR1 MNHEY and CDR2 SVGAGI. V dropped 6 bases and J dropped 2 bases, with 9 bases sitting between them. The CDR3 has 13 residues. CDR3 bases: TGTGCCAGCAGACGGGACTTCACAGATACGCAGTATTTT. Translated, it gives CASRRDFTDTQYF.

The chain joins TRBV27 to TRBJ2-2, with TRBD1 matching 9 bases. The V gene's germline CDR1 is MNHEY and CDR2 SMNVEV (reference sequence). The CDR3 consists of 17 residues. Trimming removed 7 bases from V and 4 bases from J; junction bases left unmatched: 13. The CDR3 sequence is CASKLLGQGSSTGELFF. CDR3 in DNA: TGTGCCAGCAAACTGCTCGGACAGGGGTCCTCCACCGGGGAGCTGTTTTTT.

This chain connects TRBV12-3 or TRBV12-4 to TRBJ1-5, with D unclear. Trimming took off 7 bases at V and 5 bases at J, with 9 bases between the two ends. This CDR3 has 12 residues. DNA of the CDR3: TGTGCCAGCACCCTTGGTGATCAGCCCCAGCATTTT. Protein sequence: CASTLGDQPQHF.

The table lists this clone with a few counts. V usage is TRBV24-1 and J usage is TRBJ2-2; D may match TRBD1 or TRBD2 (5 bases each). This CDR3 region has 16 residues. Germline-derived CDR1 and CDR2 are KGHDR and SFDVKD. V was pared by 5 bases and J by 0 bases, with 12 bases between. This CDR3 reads CATSGGTAPNTGELFF. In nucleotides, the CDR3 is TGTGCCACCAGTGGGGGGACGGCTCCGAACACCGGGGAGCTGTTTTTT.

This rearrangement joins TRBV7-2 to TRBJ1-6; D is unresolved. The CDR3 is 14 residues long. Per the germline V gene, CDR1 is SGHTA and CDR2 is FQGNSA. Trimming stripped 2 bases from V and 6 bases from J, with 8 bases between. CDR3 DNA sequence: TGTGCCAGCAGCTTATTCCCTGGTAATTCACCCCTCCACTTT. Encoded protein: CASSLFPGNSPLHF. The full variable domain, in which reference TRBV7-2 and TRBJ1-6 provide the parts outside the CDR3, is GAGVSQSPSNKVTEKGKDVELRCDPISGHTALYWYRQSLGQGLEFLIYFQGNSAPDKSGLPSDRFSAERTGGSVSTLTIQRTQQEDSAVYLCASSLFPGNSPLHFGNGTRLTVT.

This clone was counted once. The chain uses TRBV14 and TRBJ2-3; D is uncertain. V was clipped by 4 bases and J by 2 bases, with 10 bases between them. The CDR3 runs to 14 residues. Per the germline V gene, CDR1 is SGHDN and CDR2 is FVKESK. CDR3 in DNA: TGTGCCAGCAGCCCGACGACCTCCACAGATACGCAGTATTTT. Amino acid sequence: CASSPTTSTDTQYF.

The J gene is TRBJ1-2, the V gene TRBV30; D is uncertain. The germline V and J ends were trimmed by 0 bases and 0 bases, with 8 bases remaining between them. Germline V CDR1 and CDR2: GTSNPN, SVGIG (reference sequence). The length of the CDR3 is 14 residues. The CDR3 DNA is TGTGCCTGGAGTGTCCAGCAGGCTAACTATGGCTACACCTTC. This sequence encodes CAWSVQQANYGYTF.

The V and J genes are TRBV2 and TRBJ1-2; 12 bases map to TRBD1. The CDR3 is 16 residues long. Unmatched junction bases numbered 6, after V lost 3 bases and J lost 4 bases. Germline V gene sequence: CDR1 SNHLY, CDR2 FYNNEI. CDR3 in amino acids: CASSDPGQGAFYGYTF. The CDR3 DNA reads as TGTGCCAGCAGTGATCCGGGACAGGGGGCGTTCTATGGCTACACCTTC.

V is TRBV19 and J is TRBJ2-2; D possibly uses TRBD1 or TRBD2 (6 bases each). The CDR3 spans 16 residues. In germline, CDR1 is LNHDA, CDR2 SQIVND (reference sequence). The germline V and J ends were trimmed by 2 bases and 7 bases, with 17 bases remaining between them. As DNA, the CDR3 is TGTGCCAGTAGTATATTTCCAGGGGCGCGGGGCGGGGAGCTGTTTTTT. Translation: CASSIFPGARGGELFF. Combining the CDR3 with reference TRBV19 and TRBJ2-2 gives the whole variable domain DGGITQSPKYLFRKEGQNVTLSCEQNLNHDAMYWYRQDPGQGLRLIYYSQIVNDFQKGDIAEGYSVSREKKESFPLTVTSAQKNPTAFYLCASSIFPGARGGELFFGEGSRLTVL.

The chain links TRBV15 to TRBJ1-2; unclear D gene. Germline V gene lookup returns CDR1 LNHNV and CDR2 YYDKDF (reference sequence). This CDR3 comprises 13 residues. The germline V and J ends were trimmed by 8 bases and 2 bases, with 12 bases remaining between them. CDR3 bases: TGTGCCACCTCTACGGACGGAAACTATGGCTACACCTTC. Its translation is CATSTDGNYGYTF. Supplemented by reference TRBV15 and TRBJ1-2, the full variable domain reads DAMVIQNPRYQVTQFGKPVTLSCSQTLNHNVMYWYQQKSSQAPKLLFHYYDKDFNNEADTPDNFQSRRPNTSFCFLDIRSPGLGDTAMYLCATSTDGNYGYTFGSGTRLTVV.

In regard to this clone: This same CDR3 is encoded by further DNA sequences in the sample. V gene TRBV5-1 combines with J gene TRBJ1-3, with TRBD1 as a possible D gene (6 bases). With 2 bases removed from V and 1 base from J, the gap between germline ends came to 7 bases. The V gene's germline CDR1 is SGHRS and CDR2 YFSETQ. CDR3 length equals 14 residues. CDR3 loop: CASSFQGSGNTIYF. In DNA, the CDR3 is TGCGCCAGCAGCTTTCAGGGGTCTGGAAACACCATATATTTT.

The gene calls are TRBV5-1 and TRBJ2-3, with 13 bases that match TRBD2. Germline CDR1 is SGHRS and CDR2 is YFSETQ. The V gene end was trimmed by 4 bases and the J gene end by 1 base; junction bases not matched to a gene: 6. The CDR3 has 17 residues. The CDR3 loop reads CASSPRTSGGGTDTQYF. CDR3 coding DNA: TGCGCCAGCAGCCCGAGGACTAGCGGGGGTGGCACAGATACGCAGTATTTT.

The CDR3 DNA follows: TGTGCCAGCAGTTTTAATACTGAAGCTTTCTTT. Its translation: CASSFNTEAFF. J is TRBJ1-1 and V is TRBV28; D gene uncertain. The germline V gene has CDR1 MDHEN and CDR2 SYDVKM. This CDR3 is 11 amino acids long. Trimming shortened V by 3 bases and J by 5 bases, and 4 bases separated the two germline ends.